This T cell receptor (beta chain) is drawn from a study of T-cell reconstitution after alpha-beta-depleted transplantation in children. Study observations and caveats: Reports say that about two months after transplant, the alpha-beta T cells came out of several hundred graft clones that had expanded. Surviving recipient T cells and thymic progenitors accounted for the high day-60 TCRbeta diversity observed in some patients. Fresh T-cell production supplied most of the T-cell counts and diversity seen one year after transplant.

Concerning this clonotype: Its antigen is currently unknown.

Deletions cut 3 bases from V and 6 bases from J, with 6 bases between. The CDR3 length is 11 residues. Researchers prepared the TCRbeta library using unique molecular identifiers, the study reports. TCRdb ran MiXCR on the PCR reads and lists one entry per CDR3 protein. The sample consists of 100,000 to 150,000 distinct CDR3 sequences, more than 20% of them appearing once. Here the sequenced sample was PBMCs, mostly from graft donor cells, taken 180 days after TCRalphabeta/CD19-depleted stem cell transplant. This chain connects TRBV12-3 or TRBV12-4 to TRBJ2-7, with D unclear. The TCR sequence derives from a male patient aged 2-10 years who had a stem cell transplant for chronic granulomatous disease, so the T cells may come from the graft donor. Here the CDR3 DNA reads TGTGCCAGCAGTTTGTCCGTCGAGCAGTACTTC. It encodes CASSLSVEQYF.